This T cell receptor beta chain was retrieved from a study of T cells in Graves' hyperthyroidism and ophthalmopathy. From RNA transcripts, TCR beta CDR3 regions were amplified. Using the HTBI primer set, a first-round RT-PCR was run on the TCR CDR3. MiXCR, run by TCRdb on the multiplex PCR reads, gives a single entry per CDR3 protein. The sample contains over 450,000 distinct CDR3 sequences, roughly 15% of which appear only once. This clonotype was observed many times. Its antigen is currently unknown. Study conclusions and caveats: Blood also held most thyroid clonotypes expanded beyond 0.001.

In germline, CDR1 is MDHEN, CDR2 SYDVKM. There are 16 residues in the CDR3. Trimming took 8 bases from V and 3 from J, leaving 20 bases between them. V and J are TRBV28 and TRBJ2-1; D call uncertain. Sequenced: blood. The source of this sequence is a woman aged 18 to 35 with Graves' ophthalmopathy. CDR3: CASHHPPRLGYNEQFF. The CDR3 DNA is TGTGCCAGCCATCACCCGCCGAGGTTGGGCTACAATGAGCAGTTCTTC.